What follows describes a single TCR beta chain. Its target is unknown. Some clones are missing from TCRdb's copy, which holds only in-frame ones; the method was immunoSEQ multiplex PCR. The table lists about 93,000 clones, 70% to 90% of them singletons. CDR1 is SGHTA, CDR2 FQGNSA, per germline. Trimming took 2 bases from V and 8 from J, leaving 13 bases between them. The CDR3 runs 14 residues. This sample is drawn from a study of T cell responses to AZD1222 COVID-19 vaccine. Regarding the study as a whole: Spike regions recognized by vaccine-associated CD4 TCRs spanned the protein, led by 160-218 and 743-854. Donors were largely white British and mainly female; clonal diversity was possibly underestimated.

The source was peripheral blood, collected on day 0 of AZD1222 vaccination. The sequence derives from an adult in good health. This rearrangement joins TRBV7-2 to TRBJ2-1; D is perhaps TRBD2 (5 bases). The CDR3 region is CASSLRSGLDEQFF. In DNA, the CDR3 is TGTGCCAGCAGCTTAAGGAGCGGCCTGGATGAGCAGTTCTTC.